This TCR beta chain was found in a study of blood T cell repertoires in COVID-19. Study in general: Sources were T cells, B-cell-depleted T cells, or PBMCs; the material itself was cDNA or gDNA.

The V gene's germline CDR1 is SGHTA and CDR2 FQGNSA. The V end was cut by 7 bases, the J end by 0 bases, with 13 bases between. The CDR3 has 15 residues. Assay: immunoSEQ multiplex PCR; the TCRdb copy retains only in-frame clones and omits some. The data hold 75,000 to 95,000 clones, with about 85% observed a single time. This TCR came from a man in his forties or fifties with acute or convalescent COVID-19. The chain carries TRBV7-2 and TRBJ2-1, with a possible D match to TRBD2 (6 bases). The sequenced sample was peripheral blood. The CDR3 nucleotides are TGTGCCAGCACCCAAAGCGGGTACTCCTACAATGAGCAGTTCTTC. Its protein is CASTQSGYSYNEQFF.